The rows below give T cell receptor beta chains drawn from one sample of a study of T-cell memory formation after mild COVID-19. TCRdb recomputed calls from the 5' RACE reads with MiXCR, one row per CDR3 protein. Among some 300,000 distinct CDR3 sequences listed, more than 20% were seen once. The material sequenced was PBMCs or a T cell subset sorted from them (not recorded which). The receptor set was obtained from a man younger than 30 who had mild COVID-19 (a few samples of this study predate the infection). Cell type and time point are not known. Both conserved end residues are trimmed from each CDR3. D genes are given only for firm matches. The size entry is marked missing in some rows and otherwise reads once, few, many or a size class.

abundance,j_gene,v_gene,d_gene,CDR3aa
-,TRBJ2-7,TRBV12-5,-,ASGLVVGPGQIYEQY
-,TRBJ2-3,TRBV12-3/TRBV12-4,-,ASNAGDLPTQY
-,TRBJ2-5,TRBV6-5,-,ASSYRAPVQETQY
few,TRBJ2-5,TRBV6-6,TRBD1,ASSYSDRETQY
-,TRBJ2-7,TRBV5-4,-,ATRSGGYYEQY
few,TRBJ2-5,TRBV10-3,TRBD1,AISRTTGGGETQY
-,TRBJ1-5,TRBV6-6,-,ASSVRGPQH
few,TRBJ2-3,TRBV7-9,TRBD2,ASSLLRLAGGTSTDTQY
few,TRBJ2-3,TRBV27,-,ASSLRSGLGGTDTQY
few,TRBJ2-1,TRBV5-1,-,ASFLRQGSYNEQF
-,TRBJ2-2,TRBV19,TRBD2,ASFRASGGYTGELF
-,TRBJ2-5,TRBV11-2,TRBD1,ASSLPPGQLSPQETQY
-,TRBJ2-3,TRBV6-2/TRBV6-3,TRBD2,ATMGGTSGFTDTQY
few,TRBJ1-2,TRBV5-1,-,ASSPKGANYGYT
many,TRBJ2-5,TRBV7-9,TRBD2,ASSPGGQETQY
-,TRBJ1-6,TRBV20-1,TRBD1,SARPPDGTGPYNSPLH
-,TRBJ1-6,TRBV9,-,ASSVGGTAGSPLH
-,TRBJ2-7,TRBV29-1,-,SAAGRGVYEQY
many,TRBJ2-3,TRBV7-2,-,ASSRLITDTQY
-,TRBJ2-1,TRBV5-1,-,ASSLLSYYNEQF
-,TRBJ2-5,TRBV9,-,ASSVRRETQY
few,TRBJ2-1,TRBV4-3,TRBD2,ASSRRGNHNEQF
few,TRBJ2-2,TRBV12-3/TRBV12-4,-,ASSPRQGTGELF
many,TRBJ2-2,TRBV7-2,TRBD1,ASSPQGSNTGELF
few,TRBJ2-5,TRBV14,-,ASSRTHGRETQY
few,TRBJ2-4,TRBV15,-,ATRLPSKNIQY
-,TRBJ2-5,TRBV12-3/TRBV12-4,TRBD2,ASSPPGGQETQY
few,TRBJ2-3,TRBV12-3/TRBV12-4,-,ASRSAGYYTQY
many,TRBJ2-1,TRBV5-1,-,ASKHGIDNEQF
-,TRBJ2-4,TRBV2,-,ASSVGVAGFIQY
-,TRBJ1-6,TRBV28,-,ASSFRGIDSPLH
few,TRBJ2-4,TRBV6-2/TRBV6-3,-,ASSLREDSKAKNIQY
-,TRBJ1-2,TRBV2,-,ASSEQGSNYGYT
-,TRBJ2-5,TRBV5-1,-,ASSLVPPQETQY
many,TRBJ2-2,TRBV5-1,-,ASSSKGETGELF
few,TRBJ2-1,TRBV4-1,-,ASSQVFRGRGFSYNEQF
few,TRBJ2-2,TRBV6-5,TRBD2,ASSYVAGDTGELF
-,TRBJ1-6,TRBV4-3,-,ASSQGGGVTNSPLH
-,TRBJ2-7,TRBV29-1,TRBD1,SAEGQSYEQY
-,TRBJ1-1,TRBV7-9,-,ASSRDGYGEAF
-,TRBJ1-5,TRBV4-1,-,ASSQEGAHNQPQH
-,TRBJ2-2,TRBV24-1,-,ATSDLPLRDGGNTGELF